This TCR beta chain derives from a study of cytomegalovirus exposure and HLA in healthy donors. Comments on this clone: As yet, its antigen is unknown.

Study results and caveats: A later look showed TCR association rates differing by HLA locus, highest for DRB1 and lowest for HLA-C. Being indistinguishable, some V segments were excluded, TRBV6-2 and TRBV6-3 among them. Across donors, sequencing depth was assumed by presence/absence analyses to be roughly uniform.

60 Vbeta and 13 Jbeta primers were used in PCR. The protocol was immunoSEQ multiplex PCR, while the TCRdb copy is restricted to in-frame clones and leaves out a portion. The profile shows about 160,000 clones, roughly four fifths of them singletons. CDR1 is SGHRS, CDR2 YFSETQ, per germline. V shed 2 bases and J shed 4 bases, with 18 bases lying between them. This CDR3 has 16 amino acids. V and J are TRBV5-1 and TRBJ2-5; a possible D gene is TRBD1 (7 bases). Sequencing was carried out using PBMCs. This TCR was recovered from a woman aged 40 to 50 in good health and CMV-seronegative. CDR3 sequence (DNA): TGCGCCAGCAGCTTTAGGGGGCTGCTGGGAGGAGAGACCCAGTACTTC. As protein: CASSFRGLLGGETQYF.